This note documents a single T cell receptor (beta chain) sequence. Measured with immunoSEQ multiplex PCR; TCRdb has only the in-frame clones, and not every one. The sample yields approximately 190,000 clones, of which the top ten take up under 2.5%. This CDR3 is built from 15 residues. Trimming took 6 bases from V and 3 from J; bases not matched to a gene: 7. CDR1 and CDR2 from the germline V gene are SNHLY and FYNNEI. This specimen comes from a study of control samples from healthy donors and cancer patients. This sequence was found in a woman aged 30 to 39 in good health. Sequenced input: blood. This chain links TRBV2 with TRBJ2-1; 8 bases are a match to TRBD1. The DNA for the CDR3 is TGTGCCAGCAGGCGCCCGGGACAGGTCTACAATGAGCAGTTCTTC. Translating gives CASRRPGQVYNEQFF.